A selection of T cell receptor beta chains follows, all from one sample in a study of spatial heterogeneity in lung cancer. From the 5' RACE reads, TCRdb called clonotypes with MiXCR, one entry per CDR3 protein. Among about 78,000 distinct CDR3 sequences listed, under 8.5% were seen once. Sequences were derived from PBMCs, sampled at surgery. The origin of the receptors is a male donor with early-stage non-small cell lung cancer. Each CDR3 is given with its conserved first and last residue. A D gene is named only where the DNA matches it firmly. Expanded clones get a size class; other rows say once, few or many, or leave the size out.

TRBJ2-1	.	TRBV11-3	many	TGTGCCAGCAGCTTAGGAGGTTCTCGGCCGGACAATGAGCAGTTCTTC	CASSLGGSRPDNEQFF
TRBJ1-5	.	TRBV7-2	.	TGTGCCAGCAGCTTATTGCGTAGCAATCAGCCCCAGCATTTT	CASSLLRSNQPQHF
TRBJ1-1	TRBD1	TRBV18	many	TGTGCCAGCTCACCCGGACAGGGAGGCACTGAAGCTTTCTTT	CASSPGQGGTEAFF
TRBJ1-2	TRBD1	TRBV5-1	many	TGCGCCAGCAGCTTGAATGGACAGGGAGCTAACTATGGCTACACCTTC	CASSLNGQGANYGYTF
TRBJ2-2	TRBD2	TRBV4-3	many	TGCGCCAGCAGCCTAGAACCAGCGGGAGTCACCGGGGAGCTGTTTTTT	CASSLEPAGVTGELFF
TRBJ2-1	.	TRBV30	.	TGTGCCTGGAGCCCCGTAAGAGGGACCTACAATGAGCAGTTCTTC	CAWSPVRGTYNEQFF
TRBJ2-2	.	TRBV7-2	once	TGTGCCAGCAGCTCCTACACCGGGGAGCCGTTTTTT	CASSSYTGEPFF
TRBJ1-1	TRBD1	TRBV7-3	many	TGTGCCAGCAGCCCCACCGGGGGGTCAGGGGGCACTGAAGCTTTCTTT	CASSPTGGSGGTEAFF
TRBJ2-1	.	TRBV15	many	TGTGCCACCAGCTTGGGACGGTGGGATGAGCAGTTCTTC	CATSLGRWDEQFF
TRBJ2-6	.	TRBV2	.	TGTGCCAGCAGTGACCGCTCTGGGGCCAACGTCCTGACTTTC	CASSDRSGANVLTF
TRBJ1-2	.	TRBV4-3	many	TGCGCCAGCAGCCAAGGGGGGGGAAACTATGGCTACACCTTC	CASSQGGGNYGYTF
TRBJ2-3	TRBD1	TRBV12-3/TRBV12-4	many	TGTGCCAGCAGTCCGGACAGGGGGGATACGCAGTATTTT	CASSPDRGDTQYF
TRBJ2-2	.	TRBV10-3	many	TGTGCCATAAGGACGGGGGACGCGAACACCGGGGAGCTGTTTTTT	CAIRTGDANTGELFF
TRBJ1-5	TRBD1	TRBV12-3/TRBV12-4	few	TGTGCCAGCAGTTTGACAGGGGGGCAGCCCCAGCATTTT	CASSLTGGQPQHF
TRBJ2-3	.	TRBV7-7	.	TGTGCCAGCAGCTTAGCTGCGGTAGCGACGACTAGCACAGATACGCAGTATTTT	CASSLAAVATTSTDTQYF